This is a list of T cell receptor beta chains from one sample in a study of response to subunit inactivated influenza vaccine. TCRdb reprocessed the RT-PCR reads via MiXCR and lists one record per CDR3 protein. The sample lists about 540,000 distinct CDR3 sequences; around 25% were seen once. The same specimen was also included in a second study, on T cells expressing NK-cell markers.

The sequenced sample was CD4+ T cells sorted from PBMCs, obtained 12 days after vaccination. The source is a man aged 50 to 59 who received an inactivated influenza vaccine. CDR3s include the opening cysteine and the closing phenylalanine or tryptophan.

v_gene	len	j_gene	CDR3aa
TRBV25-1	16	TRBJ1-6	CASRNPGTGEGSPLHF
TRBV4-1	19	TRBJ2-1	CASSRVPSTSGGTYNEQFF
TRBV5-5	15	TRBJ2-3	CASSFQVLSTDTQYF
TRBV2	15	TRBJ2-3	CASSEGGFSTDTQYF
TRBV28	13	TRBJ1-1	CASRLPLNTEAFF
TRBV4-3	16	TRBJ2-1	CASSRIGGPGGNEQFF
TRBV12-3/TRBV12-4	14	TRBJ2-7	CASSFYRDVNEQYF
TRBV20-1	14	TRBJ2-5	CSARGPGQRETQYF
TRBV20-1	15	TRBJ2-3	CSASPGQNSPDTQYF
TRBV7-9	14	TRBJ1-1	CASSLRQGQVEAFF
TRBV20-1	15	TRBJ2-5	CSARVPSGRLETQYF
TRBV5-1	15	TRBJ2-6	CASSLPLTGANVLTF
TRBV6-2/TRBV6-3	15	TRBJ1-4	CASRNWGTENEKLFF
TRBV11-2	16	TRBJ2-1	CASSFSAGGPNNEQFF
TRBV6-5	16	TRBJ2-3	CASSYSGTGDTDTQYF
TRBV7-8	15	TRBJ2-7	CASSLSRYETYEQYF
TRBV9	15	TRBJ2-1	CASSVGWARYNEQFF
TRBV15	12	TRBJ1-5	CATSRDIQPQHF
TRBV2	15	TRBJ2-1	CASSLRQGFLNEQFF
TRBV10-2	11	TRBJ1-1	CASSSGSEAFF
TRBV28	14	TRBJ1-1	CASSWGAVGTEAFF
TRBV24-1	14	TRBJ1-1	CATSAGDRNTEAFF
TRBV3-1	15	TRBJ2-7	CASTPFAGGFYEQYF
TRBV29-1	14	TRBJ2-3	CSVGVRGGTDTQYF
TRBV4-1	14	TRBJ1-4	CASSQVTVIEKLFF
TRBV7-2	16	TRBJ1-2	CASSLGPGAPNYGYTF
TRBV10-3	12	TRBJ2-1	CAISLPGGEQFF
TRBV6-5	15	TRBJ1-1	CASSYSGQMNTEAFF
TRBV7-2	14	TRBJ2-2	CASSYWSAGGELFF
TRBV12-3/TRBV12-4	15	TRBJ2-3	CASSFAGGGTDTQYF
TRBV28	13	TRBJ1-2	CASSFYNEGGYTF
TRBV20-1	11	TRBJ2-1	CRGTSGSEQFF
TRBV5-1	15	TRBJ2-1	CASSFGTSGNDEQFF
TRBV7-2	15	TRBJ2-3	CASSLFGQTTDTQYF
TRBV11-2	14	TRBJ2-3	CASSLAKAEDTQYF
TRBV15	18	TRBJ2-5	CATSSRFPGQGLQETQYF
TRBV30	16	TRBJ2-2	CALRRGQGTNTGELFF
TRBV7-2	14	TRBJ1-1	CASSKQGAGTEAFF
TRBV20-1	14	TRBJ2-5	CSAIRRGQGETQYF
TRBV7-9	14	TRBJ2-7	CASSLTQGTYEQYF
TRBV9	15	TRBJ1-6	CASNRGGSPYSPLHF
TRBV28	14	TRBJ2-4	CARRGGLLENIQYF
TRBV6-5	13	TRBJ2-5	CASSSTGLETQYF
TRBV7-2	16	TRBJ2-3	CASSLTSGGSADTQYF
TRBV5-4	15	TRBJ2-2	CASSLVAGGTGELFF
TRBV12-3/TRBV12-4	14	TRBJ2-7	CASSLFGQGSEQYF
TRBV11-2	15	TRBJ2-7	CASSPHGTANYEQYF